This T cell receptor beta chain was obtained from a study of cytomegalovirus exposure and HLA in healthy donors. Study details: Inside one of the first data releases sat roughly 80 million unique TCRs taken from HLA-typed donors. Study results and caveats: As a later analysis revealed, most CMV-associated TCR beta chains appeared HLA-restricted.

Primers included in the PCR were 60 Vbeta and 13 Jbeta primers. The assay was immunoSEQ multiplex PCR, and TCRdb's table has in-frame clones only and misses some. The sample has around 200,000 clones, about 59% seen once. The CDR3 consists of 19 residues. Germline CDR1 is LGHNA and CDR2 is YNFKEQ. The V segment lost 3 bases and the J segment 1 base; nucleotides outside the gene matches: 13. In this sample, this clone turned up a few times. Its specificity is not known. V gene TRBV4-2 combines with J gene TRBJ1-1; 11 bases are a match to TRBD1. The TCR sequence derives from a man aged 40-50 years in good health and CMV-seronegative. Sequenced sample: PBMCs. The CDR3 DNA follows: TGTGCCAGCAGCCATGCGGGCCTGGGACAGGGGGTTTGGAACACTGAAGCTTTCTTT. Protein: CASSHAGLGQGVWNTEAFF.